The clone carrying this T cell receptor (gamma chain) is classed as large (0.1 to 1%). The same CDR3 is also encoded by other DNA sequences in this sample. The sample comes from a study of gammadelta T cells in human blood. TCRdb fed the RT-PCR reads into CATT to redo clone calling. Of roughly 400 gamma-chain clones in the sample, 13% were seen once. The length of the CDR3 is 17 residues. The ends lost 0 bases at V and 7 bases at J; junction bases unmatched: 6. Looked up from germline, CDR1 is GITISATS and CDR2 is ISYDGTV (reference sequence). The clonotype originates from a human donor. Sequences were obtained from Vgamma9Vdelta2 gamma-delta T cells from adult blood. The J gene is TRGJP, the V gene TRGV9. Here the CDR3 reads CALWEVRSELGKKIKVF. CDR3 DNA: TGTGCCTTGTGGGAGGTGAGGTCGGAGTTGGGCAAAAAAATCAAGGTATTT.